This passage covers 25 T cell receptor beta chains from one sample sequenced in a study of blood T cell repertoires in COVID-19. This table comes from immunoSEQ multiplex PCR, and its TCRdb copy is limited to in-frame clones, with some not included. The top ten clones hold approximately 1.2% of a sample with 290,000 or so clones, approximately 90% of them seen once. Sequenced sample: PBMCs or T cells enriched from blood (not recorded which). The receptors shown here come from a woman aged 25-40 years who had recovered from COVID-19.

This chain uses TRBV5-1 with TRBJ2-7, with D possibly TRBD2 on 5 matching bases. Trimming cost V 0 bases and J 6 bases, with 13 bases left between them. From germline, CDR1 is SGHRS and CDR2 YFSETQ. CDR3 length equals 14 residues. The CDR3 bases are TGCGCCAGCAGCTTGGGGATCCACAGCGGCGAGCAGTACTTC. Amino acids: CASSLGIHSGEQYF.

The genes are TRBV19 and TRBJ2-1; 10 nucleotides agree with TRBD2. Germline V lookup: CDR1 LNHDA, CDR2 SQIVND (reference sequence). V dropped 3 bases and J dropped 4; count of bases not matched to a gene: 12. This CDR3 contains 18 residues. In nucleotides, the CDR3 is TGTGCCAGTAGTATCAAGGTATTAGCGGGAGGATTTTACAATGAGCAGTTCTTC. It translates to CASSIKVLAGGFYNEQFF.

The chain carries TRBV28 and TRBJ2-7; 16 bases are a match to TRBD2. This CDR3 is built from 17 residues. Per the germline V gene, CDR1 is MDHEN and CDR2 is SYDVKM. V lost 4 bases to trimming and J lost 4 bases; unmatched junction nucleotides: 7. This CDR3 is CASSSNPGLAGGYEQYF. CDR3 in DNA: TGTGCCAGCAGTTCAAATCCGGGACTAGCGGGAGGGTACGAGCAGTACTTC.

The chain combines TRBV4-1 with TRBJ1-5; D is unclear. This CDR3 is built from 15 residues. V was trimmed by 6 bases and J by 0 bases, leaving 12 bases between them. Germline CDR1 and CDR2: MGHRA and YSYEKL. CDR3 in amino acids: CASRIGDYSNQPQHF. In DNA form, the CDR3 reads TGCGCCAGCAGGATCGGGGATTATAGCAATCAGCCCCAGCATTTT.

Only a few counts were recorded for this clone. The J gene is TRBJ2-7, the V gene TRBV29-1; perhaps TRBD2 as D (5 bases). Per germline, CDR1 SQVTM and CDR2 ANQGSEA. This CDR3 is 11 amino acids long. Trimming took off 6 bases at V and 2 bases at J, with 8 bases between the two ends. The CDR3 sequence: CSVRETYEQYF. CDR3 coding DNA: TGCAGCGTCCGGGAAACCTACGAGCAGTACTTC.

The chain uses TRBV6-5 and TRBJ2-2; 7 nucleotides match TRBD2. CDR3 length equals 14 residues. Trimming removed 7 bases from V and 5 bases from J; junction bases left unmatched: 7. Germline CDR1 reads MNHEY; CDR2 reads SVGAGI. Here the CDR3 reads CASKARRETGELFF. CDR3 nucleotides: TGTGCCAGCAAGGCCAGGCGGGAGACCGGGGAGCTGTTTTTT.

V is TRBV9 and J is TRBJ1-5, with D maybe TRBD1 (5 bases). V was pared by 0 bases and J by 3 bases, with 7 bases between. The CDR3 contains 14 residues. Per the germline V gene, CDR1 is SGDLS and CDR2 is YYNGEE. The CDR3 DNA sequence: TGTGCCAGCAGCGTAGCAGGGAACAATCAGCCCCAGCATTTT. Encoded protein: CASSVAGNNQPQHF.

The rearrangement uses TRBV28 and TRBJ2-5; perhaps TRBD2 as D (5 bases). Deletions cut 4 bases from V and 2 bases from J, with 14 bases between. Germline CDR1 reads MDHEN; CDR2 reads SYDVKM. The CDR3 runs 15 residues. In DNA form, the CDR3 reads TGTGCCAGCAGTTACCCTTCGGGGAGTCAAGAGACCCAGTACTTC. Amino acids: CASSYPSGSQETQYF.

The chain combines TRBV28 with TRBJ1-1; D perhaps matches TRBD1 (5 bases). CDR1 is MDHEN, CDR2 SYDVKM, per germline. The CDR3 spans 13 residues. V was cut by 3 bases and J by 5 bases, with 10 bases left in between. The CDR3 loop is CASSFRGGTEAFF. The CDR3 DNA follows: TGTGCCAGCAGTTTCCGGGGGGGAACTGAAGCTTTCTTT.

Turning to this clone: Other nucleotide sequences from this sample produce the same CDR3. The CDR3 nucleotides are TGTGCCAGCAGCCAAGGTCTAGCGGGGCCCTACGAGCAGTACTTC. It is translated as CASSQGLAGPYEQYF. This chain links TRBV14 with TRBJ2-7; 9 bases align to TRBD2. The germline V gene has CDR1 SGHDN and CDR2 FVKESK. The V segment lost 1 base and the J segment 2 bases; nucleotides outside the gene matches: 3. The CDR3 contains 15 residues.

V is TRBV19 and J is TRBJ2-1; 7 nucleotides agree with TRBD2. The germline CDR1 and CDR2 sequences are LNHDA and SQIVND (reference sequence). This CDR3 is 16 amino acids long. The trim removed 9 bases at V and 3 bases at J, leaving 14 bases unmatched. The DNA of the CDR3 is TGTGCCAGCTCCTTAGCGGGCAGTACCAACTACAATGAGCAGTTCTTC. Translating gives CASSLAGSTNYNEQFF. The complete variable domain, with remaining parts taken from reference TRBV19 and TRBJ2-1, reads DGGITQSPKYLFRKEGQNVTLSCEQNLNHDAMYWYRQDPGQGLRLIYYSQIVNDFQKGDIAEGYSVSREKKESFPLTVTSAQKNPTAFYLCASSLAGSTNYNEQFFGPGTRLTVL.

The V gene is TRBV6-5, the J gene TRBJ2-7, with 8 bases aligning to TRBD1. The CDR3 runs to 14 residues. CDR1 is MNHEY and CDR2 is SVGAGI in the germline V gene. Trimming took 2 bases from V and 6 from J; bases not matched to a gene: 6. CDR3 in amino acids: CASSYASGGAEQYF. CDR3 bases: TGTGCCAGCAGTTACGCCTCAGGGGGCGCCGAGCAGTACTTC.

This chain links TRBV11-2 with TRBJ2-7; 10 bases are shared with TRBD2. The CDR3 has 16 residues. The trim removed 0 bases at V and 4 bases at J, leaving 6 bases unmatched. Per germline, CDR1 SGHAT and CDR2 FQNNGV. CDR3 coding DNA: TGTGCCAGCAGCTTAGATCTAGCGGGAGCTAGGTACGAGCAGTACTTC. Translation gives CASSLDLAGARYEQYF.

The chain joins TRBV7-6 to TRBJ2-1; 7 positions match TRBD2. Germline V gene sequence: CDR1 SGHVS, CDR2 FNYEAQ. The CDR3 is 16 residues long. V dropped 1 base and J dropped 4; count of bases not matched to a gene: 7. The CDR3 reads CASSLEGGKPYNEQFF. The CDR3 DNA reads TGTGCCAGCAGCTTAGAGGGAGGGAAACCTTACAATGAGCAGTTCTTC.

The gene calls are TRBV19 and TRBJ1-1, with D tentatively TRBD1 (5 bases). This CDR3 region has 12 residues. Trimming stripped 9 bases from V and 7 bases from J, with 15 bases between. Germline V gene sequence: CDR1 LNHDA, CDR2 SQIVND (reference sequence). Here the CDR3 DNA reads TGTGCCAGCCGAGCGGGGGGGAATGAAGCTTTCTTT. Its protein product is CASRAGGNEAFF.

The chain carries TRBV10-3 and TRBJ1-5, with D perhaps matching TRBD1 (6 bases). The CDR3 runs to 17 residues. V was cut by 3 bases and J by 1 base, with 16 bases left in between. Germline CDR1 is ENHRY and CDR2 is SYGVKD. CDR3 bases: TGTGCCATCAGTGATGGGGACAAAGTTTTGAGCAATCAGCCCCAGCATTTT. This gives the protein CAISDGDKVLSNQPQHF.

The chain links TRBV10-3 to TRBJ2-3; D call uncertain. CDR1 and CDR2 from the germline V gene are ENHRY and SYGVKD. This CDR3 has 13 amino acids. The V end lost 5 bases, the J end lost 3 bases, and 9 bases lay between the germline ends. CDR3 region: CAISKIETDTQYF. The CDR3, as DNA: TGTGCCATCAGTAAGATTGAGACAGATACGCAGTATTTT.

This clone was recorded once. The chain uses TRBV7-3 and TRBJ1-1; no reliable D call. The germline V gene has CDR1 SGHTA and CDR2 FQGTGA. V was clipped by 4 bases and J by 1 base, with 16 bases between them. CDR3 size: 16 residues. The CDR3 DNA follows: TGTGCCAGCAGCTCCAGGAGGCCAGCCGAGAACACTGAAGCTTTCTTT. Translation: CASSSRRPAENTEAFF.

The rearrangement uses TRBV7-8 and TRBJ1-5; D not certain. The CDR3 length is 13 residues. CDR1 is SGHVS, CDR2 FQNEAQ, per germline. The V gene lost 2 bases and the J gene lost 7 bases, with 9 bases spanning the gap. Written as DNA, the CDR3 is TGTGCCAGCAGCTTAACTGGGCTCCAGCCCCAGCATTTT. It specifies CASSLTGLQPQHF.

This chain connects TRBV5-4 to TRBJ2-1; 13 bases agree with TRBD2. The trim removed 4 bases at V and 4 bases at J, leaving 5 bases unmatched. The CDR3 runs 16 residues. Germline CDR1 is SGHNT and CDR2 is YYREEE (reference sequence). CDR3 loop: CASSQGLAGPYNEQFF. CDR3 DNA sequence: TGTGCCAGCAGCCAGGGACTAGCGGGACCGTACAATGAGCAGTTCTTC.

V usage is TRBV28 and J usage is TRBJ2-3, with TRBD1 matching over 9 bases. This CDR3 contains 16 residues. V dropped 6 bases and J dropped 2; count of bases not matched to a gene: 9. The germline gives CDR1 MDHEN, CDR2 SYDVKM. CDR3 loop: CASRVQGAPITDTQYF. The CDR3 nucleotides are TGTGCCAGCAGAGTACAGGGGGCCCCAATCACAGATACGCAGTATTTT.

The gene calls are TRBV5-6 and TRBJ1-1, with D unclear. Per the germline V gene, CDR1 is SGHDT and CDR2 is YYEEEE. Trimming cost V 5 bases and J 5 bases, with 16 bases left between them. This CDR3 is 14 amino acids long. DNA of the CDR3: TGTGCCAGCAGTCCGGACGGACTGCGGACTGAAGCTTTCTTT. Translation gives CASSPDGLRTEAFF.

The chain employs TRBV25-1 and TRBJ2-1; 10 bases are shared with TRBD1. This CDR3 has 18 amino acids. The germline CDR1 and CDR2 sequences are MGHDK and SYGVNS. Germline trimming cut 1 base from V and 10 bases from J; bases unmatched to any gene: 16. The CDR3 coding sequence is TGTGCCAGCAGTGAATTGTCTTTTCGGGACAGGGGCTTGGGGGAGCAGTTCTTC. It encodes CASSELSFRDRGLGEQFF.

This clone was seen a single time. The genes are TRBV5-4 and TRBJ2-1; TRBD1 is a possible D gene (6 bases). Per germline, CDR1 SGHNT and CDR2 YYREEE (reference sequence). Trimming removed 0 bases from V and 7 bases from J, with 11 bases in between. CDR3 length: 14 residues. CDR3 amino acids: CASSLGGQGNEQFF. CDR3 DNA sequence: TGTGCCAGCAGCTTGGGGGGACAAGGGAATGAGCAGTTCTTC.

J is TRBJ2-5 and V is TRBV5-8; TRBD1 matches 7 bases. CDR1 and CDR2 from the germline V gene are SGHTS and YDEGEE. CDR3 length: 13 residues. Trimming at V came to 0 bases and at J to 6 bases, leaving 2 bases not matched to a gene. The CDR3 reads CASSLDRGKTQYF. CDR3 in DNA: TGTGCCAGCAGCTTGGACAGGGGAAAGACCCAGTACTTC.